Listed here are 31 T cell receptor beta chains from one sample, sequenced in a study of post-analysis software for immune sequencing data. Whole-study results and caveats: There were five or six TRBV segments more frequent in patients than controls, and TRBV5-6, TRBV5-1 and TRBV20-1 were among them.

What these receptors recognize is not known. TCR beta cDNA libraries had unique molecular identifiers. TCRdb reanalysed the PCR reads using MiXCR and keeps one entry per CDR3 protein. The sample has approximately 660,000 distinct CDR3 sequences, about 60% seen once; the top ten hold about 11%. Sequenced sample: blood. The receptors were sampled from a girl aged 2 to 9 with multiple sclerosis.

This chain uses TRBV6-6 with TRBJ2-1; 8 nucleotides match TRBD2. CDR3 length equals 15 residues. The V and J ends lost 6 bases and 3 bases, in that order; junction bases with no gene match: 7. CDR1 MNHNY and CDR2 SVGAGI come from the germline V gene (reference sequence). DNA for the CDR3: TGTGCCAGCAGCCAAAGCGGGAGCGGCTACAATGAGCAGTTCTTC. This codes for CASSQSGSGYNEQFF.

This clonotype was counted between two and nine times. This chain uses TRBV11-2 with TRBJ2-2; TRBD2 matches at 11 bases. Trimming cost V 6 bases and J 5 bases; bases outside gene matches: 8. Germline loops: CDR1 SGHAT, CDR2 FQNNGV. The CDR3 loop spans 16 amino acids. CDR3 bases: TGTGCCAGCAGACCGACTGGACTAGCGGGTACCGGGGAGCTGTTTTTT. It specifies CASRPTGLAGTGELFF. Full variable domain (rest looked up from reference TRBV11-2 and TRBJ2-2): EAGVAQSPRYKIIEKRQSVAFWCNPISGHATLYWYQQILGQGPKLLIQFQNNGVVDDSQLPKDRFSAERLKGVDSTLKIQPAKLEDSAVYLCASRPTGLAGTGELFFGEGSRLTVL.

This chain joins TRBV6-1 and TRBJ1-1; the D is unclear. This CDR3 contains 13 residues. Between the trimmed V and J ends, which lost 8 bases and 5 bases, there was a span of 15 bases. Germline V gene sequence: CDR1 MNHNS, CDR2 SASEGT. CDR3 sequence: CASARRVVTEAFF. Here the CDR3 DNA reads TGTGCCAGCGCCCGGCGGGTGGTGACTGAAGCTTTCTTT.

This chain uses TRBV20-1 with TRBJ1-1, with D possibly TRBD1 on 5 matching bases. The CDR3 extends over 16 amino acids. The V end was cut by 2 bases, the J end by 5 bases, with 21 bases between. Germline V gives CDR1 DFQATT, CDR2 SNEGSKA (reference sequence). The CDR3 loop reads CSARNPLGASGTEAFF. The DNA for the CDR3 is TGCAGTGCTAGAAATCCTTTAGGGGCCTCGGGTACTGAAGCTTTCTTT.

As DNA, the CDR3 is TGTGCCAGCAGCTTTTTTGGCGGGGGAGAGACCCAGTACTTC. Translating gives CASSFFGGGETQYF. The chain has TRBV7-9 and TRBJ2-5; 7 bases align to TRBD2. Germline V CDR1 and CDR2: SEHNR, FQNEAQ (reference sequence). The V gene end was trimmed by 3 bases and the J gene end by 4 bases; junction bases not matched to a gene: 5. The CDR3 sequence is 14 residues long.

The chain is built from TRBV25-1 and TRBJ2-5; no clear D. Germline CDR1 MGHDK, CDR2 SYGVNS. V dropped 3 bases and J dropped 7 bases, with 12 bases sitting between them. This CDR3 spans 13 amino acids. The CDR3: CASSDGRWGTQYF. CDR3 bases: TGTGCCAGCAGTGATGGAAGGTGGGGGACCCAGTACTTC.

This clonotype was observed a handful of times. The rearrangement links TRBV5-5 to TRBJ2-3; D is uncertain. V dropped 3 bases and J dropped 4 bases, with 12 bases sitting between them. Germline V gene lookup returns CDR1 SGHKS and CDR2 YYEKEE (reference sequence). The CDR3 totals 14 residues. CDR3 in amino acids: CASSSPQNADTQYF. The DNA for the CDR3 is TGTGCCAGCAGCTCACCGCAAAACGCAGATACGCAGTATTTT.

This clonotype was seen more than once but under ten times. V is TRBV12-3 or TRBV12-4 and J is TRBJ2-3; 12 bases align to TRBD2. With V trimmed by 6 bases and J by 4 bases, 8 bases remained unmatched. CDR3 length equals 16 residues. CDR3 in DNA: TGTGCCAGCAGGGCCGGACTAGCGGGAAGGTCAGATACGCAGTATTTT. This encodes CASRAGLAGRSDTQYF.

The V and J genes are TRBV20-1 and TRBJ2-7; 9 nucleotides align to TRBD1. The CDR3 sequence is 14 residues long. CDR1 is DFQATT, CDR2 SNEGSKA, per germline (reference sequence). V lost 6 bases, J lost 7 bases, and 13 bases stayed unmatched. As DNA, the CDR3 is TGCAGTGCGACCACAGGGGGCAGGTACAATGAGCAGTACTTC. This encodes CSATTGGRYNEQYF.

The sample holds a few counts of this clonotype. V usage is TRBV2 and J usage is TRBJ2-1, with TRBD2 as a possible D gene (5 bases). The length of the CDR3 is 15 residues. CDR1 and CDR2 from the germline V gene are SNHLY and FYNNEI. Trimming removed 7 bases from V and 5 bases from J, with 18 bases in between. CDR3 nucleotides: TGTGCCAGCACCTCTAGCACCACCTACAACAATGAGCAGTTCTTC. Its protein is CASTSSTTYNNEQFF.

This clonotype was counted only a few times. The chain combines TRBV12-3 or TRBV12-4 with TRBJ2-7; D gene uncertain. V lost 7 bases and J lost 3, with 13 bases in between. This CDR3 is 13 amino acids long. The CDR3: CASKPGQRYEQYF. CDR3 sequence (DNA): TGTGCCAGCAAACCGGGTCAACGCTACGAGCAGTACTTC.

V is TRBV13 and J is TRBJ1-4, with 7 bases identical to TRBD1. The germline gives CDR1 PRHDT, CDR2 FYEKMQ (reference sequence). The V and J ends lost 4 bases and 4 bases, in that order; junction bases with no gene match: 9. This CDR3 has 16 residues. CDR3 nucleotide sequence: TGTGCCAGCAGCTCCCGGGACAGTGGGGGTAATGAAAAACTGTTTTTT. This gives the protein CASSSRDSGGNEKLFF.

The chain links TRBV7-3 to TRBJ1-1; D ambiguous. The CDR3 is 14 amino acids. CDR1 and CDR2 from the germline V gene are SGHTA and FQGTGA. Between the trimmed V and J ends, which lost 1 base and 1 base, there was a span of 7 bases. The CDR3 spells CASSLNAENTEAFF. The CDR3 DNA reads TGTGCCAGCAGCTTAAATGCGGAGAACACTGAAGCTTTCTTT.

The genes are TRBV29-1 and TRBJ2-7; D is possibly TRBD1 or TRBD2 (5 bases each). The end of the DNA aligns better with TRBJ2-5, so the J call may be wrong. Looked up from germline, CDR1 is SQVTM and CDR2 is ANQGSEA. The CDR3 has 11 residues. CDR3 sequence: CSVEWGETQYF. In DNA, the CDR3 is TGCAGCGTTGAGTGGGGGGAGACCCAGTACTTC.

V is TRBV6-6 and J is TRBJ1-5; D is perhaps TRBD1 (5 bases). Looked up from germline, CDR1 is MNHNY and CDR2 is SVGAGI (reference sequence). The V gene lost 4 bases and the J gene lost 7 bases, with 14 bases spanning the gap. This CDR3 has 14 residues. The CDR3 nucleotides are TGTGCCAGCAGTTCGGGAAACCGGGGGCAGCCCCAGCATTTT. It yields the protein CASSSGNRGQPQHF.

The chain uses TRBV20-1 and TRBJ2-3, with D perhaps matching TRBD1 or TRBD2 (6 bases each). The V gene's germline CDR1 is DFQATT and CDR2 SNEGSKA (reference sequence). Trimming left V 6 bases short and J 0 bases short, with 16 bases between. The CDR3 totals 15 residues. In nucleotides, the CDR3 is TGCAGTGCCTTGGGACAACTAGCTAGCACAGATACGCAGTATTTT. The encoded protein is CSALGQLASTDTQYF.

The genes are TRBV7-8 and TRBJ2-5; 8 positions agree with TRBD2. The last part of the DNA fits TRBJ2-7 better; the J call may be wrong. This CDR3 region has 15 residues. Per the germline V gene, CDR1 is SGHVS and CDR2 is FQNEAQ. The CDR3 coding sequence is TGTGCCAGCAGCGCCGGTGGTAGCGGGGTCCTCGAGCAGTACTTC. Encoded protein: CASSAGGSGVLEQYF.

This chain connects TRBV6-2 or TRBV6-3 to TRBJ1-6; 7 nucleotides agree with TRBD1. V lost 5 bases to trimming and J lost 9 bases; unmatched junction nucleotides: 7. The CDR3 extends over 14 amino acids. CDR1 is MNHEY and CDR2 is SVGEGT in the germline V gene. In DNA, the CDR3 is TGTGCCAGCAGTCTCGGGACAGTTGCTTCACCCCTCCACTTT. Translation: CASSLGTVASPLHF.

This rearrangement joins TRBV27 to TRBJ1-2; TRBD1 matches at 7 bases. Germline CDR1 and CDR2: MNHEY and SMNVEV (reference sequence). This CDR3 is 15 amino acids long. Losses at the gene ends were 7 bases for V and 3 bases for J; bases not matched to a gene: 11. In DNA, the CDR3 is TGTGCCAGCACCTATCCCGACAGGGTGGACTATGGCTACACCTTC. Its protein is CASTYPDRVDYGYTF.

This chain joins TRBV5-1 and TRBJ2-1, with TRBD1 matching over 7 bases. The CDR3 runs 13 residues. From germline, CDR1 is SGHRS and CDR2 YFSETQ. The trim removed 4 bases at V and 8 bases at J, leaving 6 bases unmatched. The DNA of the CDR3 is TGCGCCAGCAGCCCGGGACAGTCTGATGAGCAGTTCTTC. Translated, it gives CASSPGQSDEQFF. The whole variable domain, filled in from reference TRBV5-1 and TRBJ2-1, reads KAGVTQTPRYLIKTRGQQVTLSCSPISGHRSVSWYQQTPGQGLQFLFEYFSETQRNKGNFPGRFSGRQFSNSRSEMNVSTLELGDSALYLCASSPGQSDEQFFGPGTRLTVL.

The chain couples TRBV18 to TRBJ2-7; no reliable D call. Per the germline V gene, CDR1 is KGHSH and CDR2 is LQKENI. The CDR3 is 14 residues long. V lost 6 bases and J 0 bases, leaving 12 bases between the germline ends. The CDR3 is CASSLRRISYEQYF. Here the CDR3 DNA reads TGTGCCAGCTCCCTACGACGGATCTCCTACGAGCAGTACTTC.

The chain has TRBV6-6 and TRBJ1-2; 7 bases match TRBD1. The ends lost 6 bases at V and 2 bases at J; junction bases unmatched: 6. Germline V gene sequence: CDR1 MNHNY, CDR2 SVGAGI (reference sequence). CDR3 length: 14 residues. CDR3 in DNA: TGTGCCAGCAGGGAGACAGGGATAAACTATGGCTACACCTTC. Amino acids: CASRETGINYGYTF.

The V and J genes are TRBV5-1 and TRBJ1-6; D may be TRBD1 (5 bases). The CDR3 contains 15 residues. CDR1 and CDR2 (germline): SGHRS, YFSETQ. The germline V and J ends were trimmed by 0 bases and 8 bases, with 12 bases remaining between them. DNA for the CDR3: TGCGCCAGCAGCTTGGCCGGGACGGCTTATTCACCCCTCCACTTT. This sequence encodes CASSLAGTAYSPLHF.

The chain employs TRBV29-1 and TRBJ2-3; perhaps TRBD1 as D (6 bases). This CDR3 has 14 amino acids. Germline lookup yields CDR1 SQVTM and CDR2 ANQGSEA. Trimming pared 6 bases from V and 6 bases from J, leaving 19 bases between. This CDR3 is CSVEQGVSPDTQYF. The CDR3 DNA reads as TGCAGCGTCGAACAGGGCGTAAGCCCGGATACGCAGTATTTT.

A few counts support this clonotype. The chain combines TRBV10-1 with TRBJ2-3; D is perhaps TRBD2 (6 bases). The CDR3 has 15 amino acids. V dropped 6 bases and J dropped 2 bases, with 15 bases sitting between them. Germline V CDR1 and CDR2: WNHNN, SYGVQD (reference sequence). CDR3 nucleotides: TGCGCCAGCAGCCCCGCTAGCGCTTCCACAGATACGCAGTATTTT. Residues: CASSPASASTDTQYF.

The rearrangement links TRBV7-2 to TRBJ2-2, with 7 positions matching TRBD1. V was clipped by 1 base and J by 4 bases; unmatched bases: 6. The CDR3 extends over 16 amino acids. From germline, CDR1 is SGHTA and CDR2 FQGNSA. CDR3 amino acids: CASSLGWTGPTGELFF. CDR3 bases: TGTGCCAGCAGCTTAGGGTGGACAGGACCCACCGGGGAGCTGTTTTTT.

This clonotype was detected only a few times. This chain joins TRBV4-3 and TRBJ2-3; the match to TRBD1 covers 9 bases. The length of the CDR3 is 14 residues. Germline V gene sequence: CDR1 LGHNA, CDR2 YSLEER. J lost 8 bases, V lost 2 bases, and 5 bases had no gene match. CDR3 protein: CASSQRQGGGTQYF. In DNA, the CDR3 is TGCGCCAGCAGCCAACGACAGGGGGGAGGTACGCAGTATTTT.

This clonotype was picked up one time. The conserved phenylalanine or tryptophan is not found at the CDR3 terminus, so this likely reflects a read error. The rearrangement joins TRBV10-2 to TRBJ2-7; 7 bases match TRBD1. The CDR3 consists of 16 residues. Germline V gives CDR1 WSHSY, CDR2 SAAADI. Trimming took 3 bases from V and 0 from J; bases not matched to a gene: 8. The CDR3 DNA reads TGCGCCAGCAGTGACCCAAGGGGACAGAGCTCCTACGAGCAGTACCTC. Translating gives CASSDPRGQSSYEQYL.

Only one count was recorded for this clonotype. V usage is TRBV6-9 and J usage is TRBJ2-3; the D is unclear. Trimming cost V 8 bases and J 2 bases, with 14 bases left between them. This CDR3 has 14 residues. Germline V gene sequence: CDR1 MNHGY, CDR2 SVAAGI. CDR3 loop: CASWQLSHTDTQYF. In DNA form, the CDR3 reads TGTGCCAGCTGGCAACTATCCCACACAGATACGCAGTATTTT.

The DNA of the CDR3 is TGTGCCAGCAGTGAATATGGGGGTGGGATTAATCAGCCCCAGCATTTT. Amino acid sequence: CASSEYGGGINQPQHF. This chain joins TRBV6-1 and TRBJ1-5; maybe TRBD1 (5 bases). The germline V gene has CDR1 MNHNS and CDR2 SASEGT. CDR3 length equals 16 residues. Trimming took 2 bases from V and 4 from J, leaving 15 bases between them.

Remarks on this clonotype: It is likely a read error, because the conserved phenylalanine at the end of the CDR3 is missing. The genes are TRBV12-3 or TRBV12-4 and TRBJ1-6; D might be TRBD1 (5 bases). Trimming left V 4 bases short and J 10 bases short, with 17 bases between. The CDR3 totals 15 residues. CDR3 sequence (DNA): TGTGCCAGCAGTTACCGGAGGGGATCTAACTCACCCCTCCACTGT. Its translation is CASSYRRGSNSPLHC.